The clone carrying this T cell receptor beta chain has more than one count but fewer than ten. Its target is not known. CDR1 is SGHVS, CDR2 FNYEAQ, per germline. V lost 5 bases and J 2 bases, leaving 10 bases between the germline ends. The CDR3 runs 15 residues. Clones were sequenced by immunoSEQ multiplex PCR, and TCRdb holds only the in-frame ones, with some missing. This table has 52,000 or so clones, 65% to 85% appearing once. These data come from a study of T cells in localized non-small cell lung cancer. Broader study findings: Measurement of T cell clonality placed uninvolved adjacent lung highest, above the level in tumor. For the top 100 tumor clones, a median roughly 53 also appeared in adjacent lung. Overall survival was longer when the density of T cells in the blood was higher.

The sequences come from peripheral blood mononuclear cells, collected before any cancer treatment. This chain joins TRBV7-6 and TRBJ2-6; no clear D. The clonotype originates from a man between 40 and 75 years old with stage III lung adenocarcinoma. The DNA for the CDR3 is TGTGCCAGCAGCAACCTCAGAGCTGGGGCCAACGTCCTGACTTTC. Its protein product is CASSNLRAGANVLTF. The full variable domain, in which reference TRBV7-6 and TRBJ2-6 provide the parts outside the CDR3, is GAGVSQSPRYKVTKRGQDVALRCDPISGHVSLYWYRQALGQGPEFLTYFNYEAQQDKSGLPNDRFSAERPEGSISTLTIQRTEQRDSAMYRCASSNLRAGANVLTFGAGSRLTVL.